This T cell receptor (beta chain) was documented in a study of vaccination effects on CD4 cells after COVID-19. Across the whole study: In the ViraFEST assay, antigen-specific CD4+ clonotypes were identified by expansion after peptide-pool stimulation.

In the case of this clone: Antigen specificity is unknown.

The CDR3 totals 13 residues. V was trimmed by 1 base and J by 7 bases, leaving 8 bases between them. Germline CDR1 reads SGHVS; CDR2 reads FNYEAQ. Overall study results and limits: Missing from the study were early post-infection timepoints, and its convalescent patients were few.

Culture proceeded for more than nine days, and CD4+ T cells were then isolated. According to PCR results, the person was infected with SARS-CoV-2 between March and December 2020. Days 3 and 7 saw half the medium replaced with IL-2 medium. Sequenced by immunoSEQ multiplex PCR; TCRdb stores in-frame clones only, minus some. Of approximately 47,000 clones detected, about three quarters appear once; the ten largest clones hold about 10%. The TCR comes from a human donor who had a prior SARS-CoV-2 infection. This chain uses TRBV7-6 with TRBJ1-5; D remains unclear. The source material was CD4+ T cells from PBMCs cultured without peptide, sampled before COVID-19 vaccination. The CDR3 DNA sequence: TGTGCCAGCAGCTTAGGCCCGGGGCAGCCCCAGCATTTT. This codes for CASSLGPGQPQHF.